Detailed here is one T cell receptor beta chain. The sample comes from a study of blood T cell repertoires in COVID-19. Ages ranged from roughly 18 to 100 years, with residence in 24 US areas. Clones were read by immunoSEQ multiplex PCR, and TCRdb kept only the in-frame ones, dropping some. The table includes some 510,000 clones, roughly 90% detected once. Germline CDR1 reads MNHEY; CDR2 reads SMNVEV (reference sequence). Trimming pared 5 bases from V and 4 bases from J, leaving 15 bases between. CDR3 size: 15 residues. This clonotype was obtained from a woman in her 40s who had recovered from COVID-19. The rearrangement joins TRBV27 to TRBJ2-1; perhaps TRBD1 as D (5 bases). Input material: PBMCs or T cells enriched from blood (not recorded which). CDR3 region: CASSPTTVQYNEQFF. As DNA, the CDR3 is TGTGCCAGCAGTCCGACGACAGTCCAATACAATGAGCAGTTCTTC.